Included here is one T cell receptor beta chain sequence, with context. Its cognate antigen is unknown. The entry originates in a study of monozygotic twins with inflammatory bowel disease. Whole-blood RNA isolation (total RNA) proceeded without T cell sorting. After re-calling the 5' RACE reads, TCRdb lists one entry per CDR3 protein, DNA absent. The table lists some 150,000 distinct CDR3 sequences. In germline, CDR1 is LNHNV, CDR2 YYDKDF (reference sequence). This CDR3 has 16 amino acids. Study conclusions and caveats: Any single strong signal or clonotype tied to IBD lacked support.

V is TRBV15 and J is TRBJ1-1. Sequencing input: blood. The origin of this receptor is a human donor with ulcerative colitis or Crohn's disease, or a healthy co-twin of an affected twin (not recorded which). The chain's CDR3 is CATSRGAPGGRAEAFF.